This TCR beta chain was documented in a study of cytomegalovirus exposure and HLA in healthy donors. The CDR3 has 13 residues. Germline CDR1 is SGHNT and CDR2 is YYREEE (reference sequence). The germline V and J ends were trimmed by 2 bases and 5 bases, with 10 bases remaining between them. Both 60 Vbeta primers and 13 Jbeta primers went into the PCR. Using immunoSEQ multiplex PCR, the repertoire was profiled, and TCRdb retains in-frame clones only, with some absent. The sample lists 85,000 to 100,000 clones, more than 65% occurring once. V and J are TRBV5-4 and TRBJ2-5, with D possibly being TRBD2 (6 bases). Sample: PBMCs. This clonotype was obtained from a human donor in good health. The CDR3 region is CASSLGGTETQYF. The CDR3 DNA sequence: TGTGCCAGCAGCTTAGGAGGGACTGAGACCCAGTACTTC.